The clone carrying this T cell receptor beta chain was picked up one time. Seattle cases were enrolled at active infection and followed longitudinally. Generated by immunoSEQ multiplex PCR, the TCRdb table keeps only in-frame clones and is missing some. The sample has some 250,000 clones, about 90% seen once. Trimming cost V 3 bases and J 10 bases; bases outside gene matches: 7. This CDR3 is 13 amino acids long. Germline V gene data show CDR1 as GTSNPN and CDR2 as SVGIG (reference sequence). These data are taken from a study of blood T cell repertoires in COVID-19. The wider study: Some COVID-19 samples were acute and others convalescent; all came from the United States, Italy and Spain. Sample material is recorded as cDNA or gDNA derived from T cells, B-cell-depleted T cells, or PBMCs.

The chain employs TRBV30 and TRBJ1-1, with TRBD1 identical over 11 bases. The sequenced sample consisted of peripheral blood. The source of this sequence is a woman aged 25 to 39 with COVID-19, enrolled during active disease. The chain's CDR3 is CAWRKGQGERAFF. The CDR3 coding sequence is TGTGCCTGGAGGAAGGGACAGGGGGAGAGAGCTTTCTTT.